The 31 T cell receptor beta chains in this list originate from one sample, sequenced in a study of OX40 agonist ivuxolimab in advanced cancers. The method was immunoSEQ multiplex PCR; TCRdb's version includes in-frame clones alone and lacks a portion of them. Of about 69,000 clones detected, approximately 91% appear once; the ten largest clones hold about 14%. The sequencing here drew on CD4+ or CD8+ T cells sorted from blood, taken in a trial of the OX40 agonist ivuxolimab. These receptors all stem from an adult with an advanced solid tumor such as melanoma, head and neck, liver or kidney cancer.

The chain combines TRBV4-3 with TRBJ2-1, with TRBD2 matching over 12 bases. Germline V CDR1 and CDR2: LGHNA, YSLEER. The CDR3 runs 16 residues. Trimming at V came to 0 bases and at J to 4 bases, leaving 1 base not matched to a gene. CDR3 bases: TGCGCCAGCAGCCAAGATCTAGCGGGAGGGTACAATGAGCAGTTCTTC. Translating gives CASSQDLAGGYNEQFF.

The chain recombines TRBV27 with TRBJ2-1, with D maybe TRBD2 (6 bases). V was shortened by 3 bases and J by 6 bases, with 21 bases between the two germline ends. Per germline, CDR1 MNHEY and CDR2 SMNVEV (reference sequence). This CDR3 is built from 17 residues. CDR3 sequence (DNA): TGTGCCAGCAGTTTCTTCCCGTTCGGGAGTACGGGCAATGAGCAGTTCTTC. It codes for CASSFFPFGSTGNEQFF.

V usage is TRBV27 and J usage is TRBJ2-3; 10 bases map to TRBD2. The CDR3 has 16 amino acids. Trimming removed 5 bases from V and 1 base from J; junction bases left unmatched: 6. Germline assignment: CDR1 MNHEY and CDR2 SMNVEV (reference sequence). CDR3 residues: CASSPGLAEGTDTQYF. The CDR3 coding sequence is TGTGCCAGCAGTCCAGGACTAGCGGAAGGCACAGATACGCAGTATTTT.

V gene TRBV4-1 combines with J gene TRBJ2-7; TRBD1 matches 7 bases. Losses at the gene ends were 1 base for V and 7 bases for J; bases not matched to a gene: 13. CDR1 MGHRA and CDR2 YSYEKL come from the germline V gene. CDR3 length: 16 amino acids. CDR3 amino acids: CASSQAGTAVPGEQYF. For the CDR3, the DNA is TGCGCCAGCAGCCAAGCTGGGACAGCCGTTCCCGGGGAGCAGTACTTC.

This clone rates as medium-sized. This rearrangement joins TRBV5-6 to TRBJ2-5, with 7 bases matching TRBD1. Germline CDR1 is SGHDT and CDR2 is YYEEEE. The CDR3 spans 14 residues. J gave up 4 bases and V 4 bases, and 7 bases lay outside the gene matches. The CDR3 protein is CASSQGTVIETQYF. CDR3 DNA: TGTGCCAGCAGCCAGGGGACAGTCATAGAGACCCAGTACTTC.

V gene TRBV10-3 combines with J gene TRBJ2-7, with 9 bases matching TRBD1. From germline, CDR1 is ENHRY and CDR2 SYGVKD. After removal of 8 bases from V and 5 bases from J, the junction contained 7 bases not matched to a gene. This CDR3 region has 13 residues. CDR3 nucleotide sequence: TGTGCCATCTCGGACAGGGGAGAAGACGAGCAGTACTTC. Translating it yields CAISDRGEDEQYF.

The V and J genes are TRBV9 and TRBJ2-2; 9 bases are a match to TRBD2. The trim removed 0 bases at V and 7 bases at J, leaving 4 bases unmatched. The CDR3 has 15 residues. Germline values: CDR1 SGDLS, CDR2 YYNGEE. In nucleotides, the CDR3 is TGTGCCAGCAGCGTAGAAGCAGCGGGAGGCGGGGAGCTGTTTTTT. This gives the protein CASSVEAAGGGELFF.

The chain joins TRBV27 to TRBJ2-7; D may be TRBD2 (5 bases). This CDR3 comprises 15 residues. Germline V gene lookup returns CDR1 MNHEY and CDR2 SMNVEV (reference sequence). Trimming pared 0 bases from V and 4 bases from J, leaving 13 bases between. CDR3 in amino acids: CASSLSADRGYEQYF. The CDR3 region has the DNA TGTGCCAGCAGTTTATCCGCGGATCGAGGGTACGAGCAGTACTTC.

This rearrangement joins TRBV15 to TRBJ2-5; 8 positions match TRBD2. Germline V gene data show CDR1 as LNHNV and CDR2 as YYDKDF (reference sequence). The J segment lost 2 bases and the V segment lost 5 bases, leaving 1 base of the junction unmatched. This CDR3 region has 13 residues. The CDR3 loop is CATSGGRQETQYF. The DNA for the CDR3 is TGTGCCACCAGCGGCGGGAGGCAAGAGACCCAGTACTTC.

The chain combines TRBV27 with TRBJ2-7; a possible D gene is TRBD1 (5 bases). Germline values: CDR1 MNHEY, CDR2 SMNVEV (reference sequence). CDR3 length: 13 residues. The ends were cut back, 5 bases at V and 3 bases at J, with 11 bases in the middle. The CDR3 DNA reads TGTGCCAGCAGTCCAGGGATCGACTACGAGCAGTACTTC. Amino acids: CASSPGIDYEQYF.

The chain carries TRBV4-2 and TRBJ2-7; D might be TRBD1 (5 bases). V was clipped by 0 bases and J by 1 base, with 10 bases between them. Germline CDR1 LGHNA, CDR2 YNFKEQ. The CDR3 loop spans 15 amino acids. CDR3 sequence: CASSQEAGFSYEQYF. CDR3 bases: TGTGCCAGCAGCCAAGAGGCAGGGTTTTCCTACGAGCAGTACTTC.

The V and J genes are TRBV4-3 and TRBJ2-1, with 8 nucleotides matching TRBD2. Trimming cost V 5 bases and J 7 bases; bases outside gene matches: 10. CDR3 length: 15 amino acids. Looked up from germline, CDR1 is LGHNA and CDR2 is YSLEER. CDR3 loop: CASSSIAGRENEQFF. The CDR3 nucleotides read TGCGCCAGCAGCTCTATAGCGGGGCGTGAGAATGAGCAGTTCTTC.

This clone was counted a few times. This chain uses TRBV29-1 with TRBJ1-1, with a tentative D call TRBD1 (5 bases). Germline V gives CDR1 SQVTM, CDR2 ANQGSEA. Deletions cut 4 bases from V and 1 base from J, with 10 bases between. CDR3 length: 13 residues. The CDR3 DNA reads TGCAGCGTTGGGGACGGCCAGAACACTGAAGCTTTCTTT. Translating gives CSVGDGQNTEAFF. Together with reference TRBV29-1 and TRBJ1-1, the CDR3 gives the full variable domain: SAVISQKPSRDICQRGTSLTIQCQVDSQVTMMFWYRQQPGQSLTLIATANQGSEATYESGFVIDKFPISRPNLTFSTLTVSNMSPEDSSIYLCSVGDGQNTEAFFGQGTRLTVV.

CDR3 DNA: TGTGCCAGCAGCTTAGCGGGTTTATGGGAAAAACTGTTTTTT. Its translation is CASSLAGLWEKLFF. The chain joins TRBV7-9 to TRBJ1-4; D unclear. The CDR3 has 14 residues. Germline V gives CDR1 SEHNR, CDR2 FQNEAQ (reference sequence). Trimming pared 0 bases from V and 8 bases from J, leaving 10 bases between.

The chain uses TRBV2 and TRBJ1-4; D gene ambiguous. This CDR3 contains 21 residues. The V gene lost 4 bases and the J gene lost 0 bases, with 27 bases spanning the gap. From germline, CDR1 is SNHLY and CDR2 FYNNEI. This CDR3 reads CASSVFKYGQMISATNEKLFF. The CDR3 DNA is TGTGCCAGCAGTGTCTTTAAGTATGGGCAGATGATTTCTGCAACTAATGAAAAACTGTTTTTT. The whole variable domain, filled in from reference TRBV2 and TRBJ1-4, reads EPEVTQTPSHQVTQMGQEVILRCVPISNHLYFYWYRQILGQKVEFLVSFYNNEISEKSEIFDDQFSVERPDGSNFTLKIRSTKLEDSAMYFCASSVFKYGQMISATNEKLFFGSGTQLSVL.

The rearrangement uses TRBV27 and TRBJ2-1; tentative D call: TRBD2 (5 bases). CDR3 length equals 15 residues. Germline V CDR1 and CDR2: MNHEY, SMNVEV (reference sequence). V was shortened by 0 bases and J by 6 bases, with 12 bases between the two germline ends. CDR3 loop: CASSLSSGLPNEQFF. CDR3 in DNA: TGTGCCAGCAGTTTATCGTCCGGACTTCCCAATGAGCAGTTCTTC.

For this clone: Within the sample, other DNA sequences also encode this same CDR3. The V call is TRBV4-1, the J call TRBJ2-7, with 11 bases matching TRBD1. V was pared by 3 bases and J by 0 bases, with 1 base of the junction left unmatched. This CDR3 is built from 15 residues. Per germline, CDR1 MGHRA and CDR2 YSYEKL. As DNA, the CDR3 is TGCGCCAGCAGCCAGGGGACAGGGGGCTCCTACGAGCAGTACTTC. Its translation is CASSQGTGGSYEQYF.

The chain has TRBV4-2 and TRBJ2-5; D might be TRBD2 (6 bases). With the DNA end fitting TRBJ2-7 better, the J assignment may be wrong. The CDR3 sequence is 15 residues long. CDR1 and CDR2 (germline): LGHNA, YNFKEQ. For the CDR3, the DNA is TGTGCCAGCAGCCAAGATATGGGAGGATCCTACGAGCAGTACTTC. This gives the protein CASSQDMGGSYEQYF.

This chain links TRBV19 with TRBJ1-4, with a weak D call TRBD1 (6 bases). CDR1 and CDR2 (germline): LNHDA, SQIVND (reference sequence). This CDR3 contains 16 residues. The ends were cut back, 5 bases at V and 4 bases at J, with 17 bases in the middle. The CDR3 DNA follows: TGTGCCAGTAGTGACAGGTCCTTTGGATATAATGAAAAACTGTTTTTT. Protein: CASSDRSFGYNEKLFF.

The CDR3 DNA is TGTGCCAGCAGCCCAGGGGATTGGAGCGAGCAGTACTTC. Protein sequence: CASSPGDWSEQYF. The rearrangement uses TRBV7-6 and TRBJ2-7; tentatively, D is TRBD1 (6 bases). V shed 5 bases and J shed 6 bases, with 14 bases lying between them. The length of the CDR3 is 13 residues. The germline CDR1 and CDR2 sequences are SGHVS and FNYEAQ.

The rearrangement joins TRBV4-1 to TRBJ1-5, with D unclear. Germline-derived CDR1 and CDR2 are MGHRA and YSYEKL. V lost 0 bases and J lost 7, with 7 bases in between. The CDR3 spans 13 residues. The CDR3, as DNA: TGCGCCAGCAGCCAAGACATCGGACAGCCCCAGCATTTT. Encoded protein: CASSQDIGQPQHF.

The J gene is TRBJ2-7, the V gene TRBV7-9, with 8 bases lining up with TRBD2. Per the germline V gene, CDR1 is SEHNR and CDR2 is FQNEAQ (reference sequence). This CDR3 is 15 amino acids long. J gave up 0 bases and V 5 bases, and 6 bases lay outside the gene matches. The CDR3 DNA reads TGTGCCAGCAGCCCCCGGGAGGGAGGCTCCTACGAGCAGTACTTC. Translated, it gives CASSPREGGSYEQYF.

CDR3 in DNA: TGTGCCAGCAGTTACTCGATGATCAGTGAGCAGTTCTTC. This codes for CASSYSMISEQFF. The rearrangement uses TRBV6-5 and TRBJ2-1; D not certain. Germline V gene data show CDR1 as MNHEY and CDR2 as SVGAGI. V dropped 0 bases and J dropped 9 bases, with 9 bases sitting between them. CDR3 size: 13 residues.

The rearrangement joins TRBV4-1 to TRBJ2-1; TRBD2 matches at 9 bases. The length of the CDR3 is 15 residues. V shed 5 bases and J 5 bases; nucleotides not matched to a gene: 7. Per the germline V gene, CDR1 is MGHRA and CDR2 is YSYEKL. The CDR3 region has the DNA TGCGCCAGCAGCTCCCGGACTAGCGAAAACAATGAGCAGTTCTTC. This sequence encodes CASSSRTSENNEQFF.

The rearrangement links TRBV6-5 to TRBJ2-7; D gene uncertain. The V end was cut by 0 bases, the J end by 2 bases, with 8 bases between. Germline V gives CDR1 MNHEY, CDR2 SVGAGI. This CDR3 spans 14 amino acids. CDR3 DNA: TGTGCCAGCAGTTACTCGAAAGCCGCCTACGAGCAGTACTTC. Its translation is CASSYSKAAYEQYF.

The chain recombines TRBV29-1 with TRBJ2-7, with D tentatively TRBD2 (6 bases). The V gene lost 7 bases and the J gene lost 1 base, with 11 bases spanning the gap. Germline-derived CDR1 and CDR2 are SQVTM and ANQGSEA. The CDR3 runs to 12 residues. In DNA form, the CDR3 reads TGCAGCGGCGGGGAGTCTTCCTACGAGCAGTACTTC. Translation gives CSGGESSYEQYF.

This clone showed up just once. The chain recombines TRBV25-1 with TRBJ1-2; TRBD1 matches 9 bases. V gave up 6 bases and J gave up 4 bases; unmatched junction bases: 6. This CDR3 has 14 residues. CDR1 and CDR2 (germline): MGHDK, SYGVNS. The CDR3 coding sequence is TGTGCCAGCAGAGGACAGGGGAGTCCCTATGGCTACACCTTC. Translated: CASRGQGSPYGYTF.

In its sample, this clone was seen once. The CDR3: CASSPSLAGDHTGELFF. CDR3 nucleotide sequence: TGCGCCAGCAGCCCGTCACTAGCGGGAGACCACACCGGGGAGCTGTTTTTT. The rearrangement uses TRBV4-3 and TRBJ2-2, with TRBD2 matching over 11 bases. With V trimmed by 4 bases and J by 3 bases, 7 bases remained unmatched. The CDR3 contains 17 residues. Looked up from germline, CDR1 is LGHNA and CDR2 is YSLEER.

The DNA of the CDR3 is TGTGCCAGCAGCCAAGATGCCACCTACGAGCAGTACTTC. This translates into CASSQDATYEQYF. The chain combines TRBV5-6 with TRBJ2-7; D uncertain. This CDR3 is 13 amino acids long. V shed 4 bases and J shed 2 bases, with 10 bases lying between them. From germline, CDR1 is SGHDT and CDR2 YYEEEE.

This clone is a singleton in its sample. The chain combines TRBV28 with TRBJ1-5; D might be TRBD1 (5 bases). The CDR3 is made up of 13 amino acids. Germline values: CDR1 MDHEN, CDR2 SYDVKM. Trimming removed 10 bases from V and 3 bases from J, with 13 bases in between. CDR3 nucleotides: TGTGCCAACGGGGGAGGGAACAATCAGCCCCAGCATTTT. Its protein is CANGGGNNQPQHF.

The chain is built from TRBV7-9 and TRBJ2-7, with D unresolved. V was shortened by 0 bases and J by 3 bases, with 12 bases between the two germline ends. The CDR3 covers 15 residues. CDR1 SEHNR and CDR2 FQNEAQ come from the germline V gene (reference sequence). The CDR3 DNA follows: TGTGCCAGCAGCTTAGCGCCAGGTTTAGACTACGAGCAGTACTTC. This codes for CASSLAPGLDYEQYF.